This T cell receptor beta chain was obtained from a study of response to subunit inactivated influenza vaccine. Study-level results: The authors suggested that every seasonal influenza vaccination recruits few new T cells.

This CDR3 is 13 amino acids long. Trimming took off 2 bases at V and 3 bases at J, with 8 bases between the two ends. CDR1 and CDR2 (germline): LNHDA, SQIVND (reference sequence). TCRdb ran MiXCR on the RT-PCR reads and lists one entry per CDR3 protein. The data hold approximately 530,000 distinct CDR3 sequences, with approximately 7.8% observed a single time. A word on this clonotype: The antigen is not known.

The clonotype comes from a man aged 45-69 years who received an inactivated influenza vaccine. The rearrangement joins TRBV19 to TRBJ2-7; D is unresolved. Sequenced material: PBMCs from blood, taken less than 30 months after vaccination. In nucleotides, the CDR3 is TGTGCCAGTAGTATATCTAGGTTCTACGAGCAGTACTTC. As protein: CASSISRFYEQYF.